Listed below are T cell receptor beta chains from one sample, sequenced in a study of CD8+ T cells in alopecia areata. Profiled with immunoSEQ multiplex PCR; TCRdb holds only in-frame clones, not every one. Of about 120,000 clones listed, around 56% are singletons. The source material was CD4+ T cells sorted from blood, sampled at week 4, from a patient treated with tofacitinib. All receptors come from a human donor with alopecia areata. The CDR3 runs from the conserved cysteine through the conserved F or W. A D gene is named only where the DNA matches it firmly. Clone size is shown for a subset of rows, as once, few, many or a class of expanded clone.

>-|TRBJ1-2|-|TRBV29-1
CSVAGDGNYGYTF
TGCAGCGTTGCGGGCGACGGGAACTATGGCTACACCTTC
>-|TRBJ2-6|-|TRBV30
CAWRLAGANVLTF
TGTGCCTGGAGACTCGCTGGGGCCAACGTCCTGACTTTC
>TRBD1|TRBJ2-3|-|TRBV7-2
CASRFTGTGPTDTQYF
TGTGCCAGCAGATTTACCGGGACAGGGCCCACAGATACGCAGTATTTT
>-|TRBJ1-2|-|TRBV2
CASTGEGNYGYTF
TGTGCCAGCACAGGGGAGGGGAACTATGGCTACACCTTC
>-|TRBJ1-1|-|TRBV30
CAWSVRGRKNTEAFF
TGTGCCTGGAGTGTACGGGGCAGAAAGAACACTGAAGCTTTCTTT
>-|TRBJ2-6|-|TRBV30
CAWSVQLSGANVLTF
TGTGCCTGGAGTGTACAATTATCTGGGGCCAACGTCCTGACTTTC
>TRBD1|TRBJ2-7|-|TRBV6-5
CASSYSDRGSYEQYF
TGTGCCAGCAGTTACTCGGACAGGGGGAGCTACGAGCAGTACTTC
>-|TRBJ1-4|-|TRBV29-1
CSVEVGTEKLFF
TGCAGCGTTGAAGTAGGGACTGAAAAACTGTTTTTT
>-|TRBJ1-2|once|TRBV7-2
CASSRVGGYTF
TGTGCCAGCAGTAGGGTGGGCGGCTACACCTTC
>-|TRBJ1-1|-|TRBV29-1
CSVVARQAFF
TGCAGCGTTGTGGCCCGGCAAGCTTTCTTT
>-|TRBJ1-2|-|TRBV5-1
CASSLAGDGYTF
TGCGCCAGCAGCTTGGCTGGGGATGGCTACACCTTC